The rows below give T cell receptor beta chains drawn from one sample of a study of control samples from healthy donors and cancer patients. Assay used: immunoSEQ multiplex PCR; TCRdb lists only in-frame clones, some missing. This sample has some 120,000 clones, with 85% to 95% found just once. Input material: PBMCs. These receptors all stem from a man aged 45 to 65 with head and neck cancer. CDR3s include the opening cysteine and the closing phenylalanine or tryptophan. A D gene is named only where the DNA matches it firmly. The size of a clone is reported for some rows only, either as once, few or many, or as a class for expanded clones.

J: TRBJ1-2
D: -
size: -
V: TRBV11-2
DNA: TGTGCCAGCAGCCCAGGGGCGGGGATTAACTATGGCTACACCTTC
CDR3: CASSPGAGINYGYTF

J: TRBJ1-6
D: TRBD1
size: -
V: TRBV9
DNA: TGTGCCAGCAGCGTGGACAGGGATTCACCCCTCCACTTT
CDR3: CASSVDRDSPLHF

J: TRBJ2-3
D: TRBD2
size: once
V: TRBV7-2
DNA: TGTGCCAGCAGCTCACTAGCGGGGGGGACAGCCACAGATACGCAGTATTTT
CDR3: CASSSLAGGTATDTQYF

J: TRBJ2-7
D: TRBD2
size: -
V: TRBV7-2
DNA: TGTGCCAGCAGCTTAAGGCGGGGGGAAGCCTACGAGCAGTACTTC
CDR3: CASSLRRGEAYEQYF

J: TRBJ2-2
D: TRBD2
size: -
V: TRBV9
DNA: TGCGCCCGCAGCGTAAGGAGGTTCGGGGGGGAGAACACCGGGGAGCTGTTTTTT
CDR3: CARSVRRFGGENTGELFF

J: TRBJ2-7
D: -
size: -
V: TRBV6-6
DNA: TGTGCCAGCAGTTCAGGAGGCTACGAGCAGTACTTC
CDR3: CASSSGGYEQYF

J: TRBJ2-7
D: -
size: -
V: TRBV5-6
DNA: TGTGCCAGCAGCTCACAGGCGACCTACGAGCAGTACTTC
CDR3: CASSSQATYEQYF

J: TRBJ2-5
D: -
size: -
V: TRBV7-9
DNA: TGTGCCAGCAGCTTAGTGGCCTCGTGGGAGACCCAGTACTTC
CDR3: CASSLVASWETQYF

J: TRBJ2-1
D: -
size: -
V: TRBV21-1
DNA: TGTGCCAGCAGCAAAAGGCGCCGGGCGGGGCCCAATGAGCAGTTCTTC
CDR3: CASSKRRRAGPNEQFF

J: TRBJ1-5
D: TRBD1
size: -
V: TRBV9
DNA: TGTGCCAGCAGCGCCCGGGACAGTTTGAATCAGCCCCAGCATTTT
CDR3: CASSARDSLNQPQHF

J: TRBJ2-1
D: -
size: -
V: TRBV6-5
DNA: TGTGCCAGCAGGCCCCACCTAGGGCCGGGAAATGAGCAGTTCTTC
CDR3: CASRPHLGPGNEQFF

J: TRBJ2-7
D: -
size: -
V: TRBV6-5
DNA: TGTGCCAGCACACCCGGGGGGCTGAGGTCCTACGAGCAGTACTTC
CDR3: CASTPGGLRSYEQYF

J: TRBJ1-1
D: -
size: -
V: TRBV7-2
DNA: TGTGCCAGCAGCTTAGCGATTGGGGGGTACACTGAAGCTTTCTTT
CDR3: CASSLAIGGYTEAFF

J: TRBJ1-2
D: -
size: -
V: TRBV18
DNA: TGTGCCAGCTCACCAGCCGGGACACTCTATGGCTACACCTTC
CDR3: CASSPAGTLYGYTF

J: TRBJ2-7
D: TRBD2
size: -
V: TRBV7-3
DNA: TGTGCCAGCAGCTTACAGGCGGGGGGCACCTACGAGCAGTACTTC
CDR3: CASSLQAGGTYEQYF